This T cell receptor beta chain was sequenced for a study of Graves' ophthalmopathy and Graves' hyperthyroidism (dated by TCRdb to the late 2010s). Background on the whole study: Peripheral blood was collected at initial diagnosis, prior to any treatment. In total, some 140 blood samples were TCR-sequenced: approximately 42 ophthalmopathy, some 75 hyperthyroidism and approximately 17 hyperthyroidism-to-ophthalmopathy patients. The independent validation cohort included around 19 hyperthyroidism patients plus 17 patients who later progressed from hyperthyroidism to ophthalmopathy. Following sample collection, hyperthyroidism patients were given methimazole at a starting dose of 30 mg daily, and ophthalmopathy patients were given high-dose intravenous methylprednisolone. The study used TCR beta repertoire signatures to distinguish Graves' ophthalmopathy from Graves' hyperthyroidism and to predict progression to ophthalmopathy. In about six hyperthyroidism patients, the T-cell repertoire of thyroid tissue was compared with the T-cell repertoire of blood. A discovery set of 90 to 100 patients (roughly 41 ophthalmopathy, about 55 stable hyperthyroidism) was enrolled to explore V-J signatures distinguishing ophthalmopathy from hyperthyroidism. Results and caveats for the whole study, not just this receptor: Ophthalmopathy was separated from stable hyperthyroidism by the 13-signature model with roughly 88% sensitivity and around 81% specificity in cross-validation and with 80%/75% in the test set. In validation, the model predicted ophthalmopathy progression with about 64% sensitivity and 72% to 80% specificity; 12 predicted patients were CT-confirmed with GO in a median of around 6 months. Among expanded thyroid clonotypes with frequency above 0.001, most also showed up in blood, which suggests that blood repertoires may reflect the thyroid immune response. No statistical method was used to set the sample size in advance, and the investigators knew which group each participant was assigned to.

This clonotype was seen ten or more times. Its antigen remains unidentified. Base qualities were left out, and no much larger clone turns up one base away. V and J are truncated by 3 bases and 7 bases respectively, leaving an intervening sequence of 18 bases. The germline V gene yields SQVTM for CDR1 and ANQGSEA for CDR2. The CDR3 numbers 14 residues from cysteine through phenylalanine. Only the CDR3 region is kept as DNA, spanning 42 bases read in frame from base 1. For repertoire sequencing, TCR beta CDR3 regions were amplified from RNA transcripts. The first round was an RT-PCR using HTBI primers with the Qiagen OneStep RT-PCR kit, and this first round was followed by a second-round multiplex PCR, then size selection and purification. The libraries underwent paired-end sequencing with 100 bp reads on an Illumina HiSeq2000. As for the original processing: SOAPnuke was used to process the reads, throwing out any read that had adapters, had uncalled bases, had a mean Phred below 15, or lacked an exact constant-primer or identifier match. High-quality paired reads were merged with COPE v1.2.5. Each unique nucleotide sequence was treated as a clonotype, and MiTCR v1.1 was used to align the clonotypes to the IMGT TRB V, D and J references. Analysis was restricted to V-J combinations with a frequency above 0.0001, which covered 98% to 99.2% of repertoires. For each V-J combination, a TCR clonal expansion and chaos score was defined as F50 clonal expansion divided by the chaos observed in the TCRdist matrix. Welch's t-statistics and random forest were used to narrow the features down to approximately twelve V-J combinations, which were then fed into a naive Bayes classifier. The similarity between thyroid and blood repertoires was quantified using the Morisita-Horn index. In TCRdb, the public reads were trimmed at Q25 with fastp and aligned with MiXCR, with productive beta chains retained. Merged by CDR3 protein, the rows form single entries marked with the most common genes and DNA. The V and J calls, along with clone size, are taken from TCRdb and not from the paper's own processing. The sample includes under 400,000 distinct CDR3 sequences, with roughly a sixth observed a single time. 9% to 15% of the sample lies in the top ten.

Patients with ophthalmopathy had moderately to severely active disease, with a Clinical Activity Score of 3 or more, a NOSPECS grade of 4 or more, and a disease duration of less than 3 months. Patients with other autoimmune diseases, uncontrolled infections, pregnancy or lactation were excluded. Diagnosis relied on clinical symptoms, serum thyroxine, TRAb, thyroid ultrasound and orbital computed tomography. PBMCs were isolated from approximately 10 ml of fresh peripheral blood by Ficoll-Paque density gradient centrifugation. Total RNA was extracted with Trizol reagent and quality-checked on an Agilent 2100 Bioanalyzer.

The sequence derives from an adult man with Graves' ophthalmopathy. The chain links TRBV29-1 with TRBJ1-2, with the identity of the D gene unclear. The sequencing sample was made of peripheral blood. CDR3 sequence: CSVDSPGNQRGYTF. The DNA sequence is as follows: TGCAGCGTTGATAGCCCCGGGAACCAGCGTGGCTACACCTTC. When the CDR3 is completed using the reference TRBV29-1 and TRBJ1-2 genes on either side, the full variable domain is SAVISQKPSRDICQRGTSLTIQCQVDSQVTMMFWYRQQPGQSLTLIATANQGSEATYESGFVIDKFPISRPNLTFSTLTVSNMSPEDSSIYLCSVDSPGNQRGYTFGSGTRLTVV.